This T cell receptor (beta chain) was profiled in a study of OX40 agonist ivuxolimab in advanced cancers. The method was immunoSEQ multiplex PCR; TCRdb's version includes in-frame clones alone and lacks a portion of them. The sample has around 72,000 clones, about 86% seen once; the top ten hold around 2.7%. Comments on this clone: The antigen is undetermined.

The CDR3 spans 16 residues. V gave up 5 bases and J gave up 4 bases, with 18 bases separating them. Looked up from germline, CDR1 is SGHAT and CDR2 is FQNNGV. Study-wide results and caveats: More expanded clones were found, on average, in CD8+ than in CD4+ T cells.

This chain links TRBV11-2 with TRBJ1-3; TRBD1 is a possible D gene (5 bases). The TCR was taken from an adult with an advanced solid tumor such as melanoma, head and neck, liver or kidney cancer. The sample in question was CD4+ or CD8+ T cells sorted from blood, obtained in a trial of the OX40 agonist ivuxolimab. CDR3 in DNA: TGTGCCAGCAGCATTGAACCGGGGCGCAGGGGAAACACCATATATTTT. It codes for CASSIEPGRRGNTIYF.